These T cell receptor beta chains were read from a single sample in a study of blood T cell repertoires in COVID-19. Generated by immunoSEQ multiplex PCR, the TCRdb table keeps only in-frame clones and is missing some. The profile shows about 490,000 clones, over 75% of them singletons. Sequencing input: peripheral blood. These receptor sequences come from a human donor in a cohort sampled during active COVID-19. Both conserved end residues are part of each CDR3. The D gene is left open where the match is weak.

d_call,j_call,v_call,cdr3_nt,cdr3_aa
TRBD2,TRBJ2-7,TRBV30,TGTGCCTGGAGTTCAGGACTAGCGGGAGTAAAATGGTTCTACGAGCAGTACTTC,CAWSSGLAGVKWFYEQYF
TRBD2,TRBJ2-7,TRBV11-2,TGTGCCAGCAGCTCCTCAGCGGGAGGTTCCTACGAGCAGTACTTC,CASSSSAGGSYEQYF
TRBD1,TRBJ1-5,TRBV19,TGTGCCAGTAGTCCGGGACAGCGGAATCAGCCCCAGCATTTT,CASSPGQRNQPQHF
TRBD2,TRBJ2-3,TRBV5-1,TGCGCCAGCAGCGGTCTAGCGGGAACCACGCAGTATTTT,CASSGLAGTTQYF
NA,TRBJ1-1,TRBV3-1/TRBV3-2,TGTGCCAGCAGCCAATGGGGGGGGACTGAAGCTTTCTTT,CASSQWGGTEAFF
TRBD1,TRBJ1-2,TRBV7-2,TGTGCCAGCAGCGTTACAGGGGACGGCTACACCTTC,CASSVTGDGYTF
TRBD2,TRBJ2-7,TRBV27,TGTGCCAGCAGGACGCCGGGACTAGCGGGAGTTGGGAGCTCCTACGAGCAGTACTTC,CASRTPGLAGVGSSYEQYF
NA,TRBJ1-1,TRBV7-2,TGTGCCAGCAGCCGATCTGGGGGGGCGGCTTTCTTT,CASSRSGGAAFF
NA,TRBJ1-3,TRBV5-1,TGCGCCAGCAGCAACGGACAGTCCGGAAACACCATATATTTT,CASSNGQSGNTIYF
NA,TRBJ1-6,TRBV7-8,TGTGCCAGCAGCTCCCGGACAGAGAATTCACCCCTCCACTTT,CASSSRTENSPLHF
NA,TRBJ1-1,TRBV19,TGTGCCAGTAGTATAGATCGGACAAGTGTTGCTTTCTTT,CASSIDRTSVAFF
NA,TRBJ1-1,TRBV10-3,TGTGCCACGATTCAGGCATTAGGGGGAAGCACTGAAGCTTTCTTT,CATIQALGGSTEAFF
NA,TRBJ2-7,TRBV4-3,TGCGCCAGCAGCCAAAACCGGGACAAAAGCCTCGAGCAGTACTTC,CASSQNRDKSLEQYF
TRBD1,TRBJ1-1,TRBV11-1,TGTGCCAGCAGCTTAAGGACAGGGGGCGAGGAAGCTTTCTTT,CASSLRTGGEEAFF
NA,TRBJ2-1,TRBV10-1,TGCGCCACCTTACCCCAATCAATCCGATCAGGCCCTCCTTTCAATGAGCAGTTCTTC,CATLPQSIRSGPPFNEQFF
TRBD2,TRBJ2-7,TRBV4-3,TGCGCCAGCAGCCAAGCGGGGAGGGACTACGAGCAGTACTTC,CASSQAGRDYEQYF